The T cell receptor (beta chain) described here comes from a study of T cells after yellow fever vaccination. Study as a whole: SMART-Seq v4 Ultra Low Input prepared the low-cell-number fractions. General study findings and limits: After the booster, 96% of CD4 and about nine tenths of CD8 primary-response clones were re-detected.

This clonotype was seen more than once but under ten times. Its matching antigen is unknown. From the 5' RACE reads, TCRdb called clonotypes with MiXCR, one entry per CDR3 protein. The sample holds around 340,000 distinct CDR3 sequences, 8.5% to 9% seen once. Sequences were derived from PBMCs, sampled on the day of the first yellow fever vaccination. The receptor was isolated from a man younger than 35 who received the YFV17D yellow fever vaccine.

CDR3 sequence: CASSLLTSQETQYF. DNA of the CDR3: TGCGCCAGCAGCTTGCTAACGTCACAAGAGACCCAGTACTTC. This rearrangement joins TRBV5-1 to TRBJ2-5, with D unresolved. This CDR3 comprises 14 residues. Per the germline V gene, CDR1 is SGHRS and CDR2 is YFSETQ. V lost 1 base and J 2 bases, leaving 9 bases between the germline ends.